These 8 T cell receptor beta chains came from one sample sequenced in a study of blood T cells in healthy people across ages. The authors ran a second PCR of 7 to 11 cycles using a sample-barcoded 5' primer and a J-beta primer mix. A single record per CDR3 protein comes from TCRdb applying MiXCR to the 5' RACE reads. Among about 1.4 million distinct CDR3 sequences listed, roughly 59% were seen once. The sequencing input was blood. The receptors here all came from a man between 18 and 35 years old in good health.

In its sample, this clonotype was seen once. This rearrangement joins TRBV6-5 to TRBJ2-4; a weak D match, TRBD1 (6 bases). The DNA end lines up better with TRBJ2-7; the J call may be wrong. Germline CDR1 MNHEY, CDR2 SVGAGI. This CDR3 is built from 15 residues. CDR3 sequence: CASSYSRQADYEQYF. CDR3 DNA sequence: TGTGCCAGCAGTTACTCGAGACAGGCTGACTACGAGCAGTACTTC.

This clonotype turned up a few times. The chain recombines TRBV7-6 with TRBJ2-7; 10 nucleotides align to TRBD1. Per germline, CDR1 SGHVS and CDR2 FNYEAQ. With V trimmed by 5 bases and J by 5 bases, 6 bases remained unmatched. CDR3 length: 14 amino acids. CDR3 loop: CASSAGQGKDEQYF. The CDR3 coding sequence is TGTGCCAGCAGCGCGGGACAGGGGAAGGACGAGCAGTACTTC.

The chain links TRBV27 to TRBJ2-7; 9 bases map to TRBD2. CDR3 size: 13 residues. Germline CDR1 MNHEY, CDR2 SMNVEV (reference sequence). Losses at the gene ends were 8 bases for V and 2 bases for J; bases not matched to a gene: 4. CDR3 residues: CASRRGGAYEQYF. Written as DNA, the CDR3 is TGTGCCAGCCGGCGCGGGGGGGCCTACGAGCAGTACTTC.

The chain uses TRBV4-3 and TRBJ2-1; no clear D gene. The J call may be wrong; the DNA end is better matched by TRBJ2-7. Germline V CDR1 and CDR2: LGHNA, YSLEER. This CDR3 comprises 15 residues. This CDR3 is CASSQETLPSYEQYF. In nucleotides, the CDR3 is TGCGCCAGCAGCCAAGAAACACTGCCTTCCTACGAGCAGTACTTC.

This clonotype was counted between two and nine times. This chain uses TRBV18 with TRBJ1-2, with D unclear. Germline V lookup: CDR1 KGHSH, CDR2 LQKENI. This CDR3 region has 12 residues. Trimming stripped 4 bases from V and 6 bases from J, with 9 bases between. The CDR3 loop reads CASSQDTNGYTF. The CDR3, as DNA: TGTGCCAGCTCACAAGACACAAATGGCTACACCTTC.

CDR3 in DNA: TGTGCCGTTTCCCCGAAATACATGGAGCAGTACTTC. Amino acids: CAVSPKYMEQYF. The chain combines TRBV28 with TRBJ2-4; D is unclear. CDR1 MDHEN and CDR2 SYDVKM come from the germline V gene. Deletions cut 11 bases from V and 13 bases from J, with 21 bases between. This CDR3 has 12 amino acids.

The chain has TRBV5-1 and TRBJ2-7, with 8 bases aligning to TRBD2. V dropped 0 bases and J dropped 0; count of bases not matched to a gene: 8. This CDR3 is 17 amino acids long. The germline V gene has CDR1 SGHRS and CDR2 YFSETQ. CDR3 DNA: TGCGCCAGCAGCTTGGTGGGGGCAGGGACTAGCTCCTACGAGCAGTACTTC. Amino acid sequence: CASSLVGAGTSSYEQYF. The variable domain in full, completed from reference TRBV5-1 and TRBJ2-7, reads KAGVTQTPRYLIKTRGQQVTLSCSPISGHRSVSWYQQTPGQGLQFLFEYFSETQRNKGNFPGRFSGRQFSNSRSEMNVSTLELGDSALYLCASSLVGAGTSSYEQYFGPGTRLTVT.

The chain uses TRBV12-3 or TRBV12-4 and TRBJ2-1; no clear D. This CDR3 spans 12 amino acids. Trimming shortened V by 5 bases and J by 8 bases, and 10 bases separated the two germline ends. The CDR3 DNA sequence: TGTGCCAGCAGTACCTTGTACCATGAGCAGTTCTTC. Translating it yields CASSTLYHEQFF.